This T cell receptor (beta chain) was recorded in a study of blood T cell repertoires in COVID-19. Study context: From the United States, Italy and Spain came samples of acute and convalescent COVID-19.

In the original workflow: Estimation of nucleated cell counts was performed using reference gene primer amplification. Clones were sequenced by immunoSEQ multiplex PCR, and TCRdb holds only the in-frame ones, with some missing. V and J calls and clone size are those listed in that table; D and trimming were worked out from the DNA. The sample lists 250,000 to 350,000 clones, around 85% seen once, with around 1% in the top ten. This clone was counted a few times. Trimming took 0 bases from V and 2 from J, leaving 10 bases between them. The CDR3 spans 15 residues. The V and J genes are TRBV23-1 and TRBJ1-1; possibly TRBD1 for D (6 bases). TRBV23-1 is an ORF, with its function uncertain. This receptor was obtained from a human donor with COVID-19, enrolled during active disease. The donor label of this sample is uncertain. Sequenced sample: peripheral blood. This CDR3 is CASSQSDRTNTEAFF. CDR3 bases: TGCGCCAGCAGTCAATCCGACAGGACCAACACTGAAGCTTTCTTT.